The 20 T cell receptor beta chains below all came from one sample that was sequenced in a study of cytomegalovirus exposure and HLA in healthy donors. The PCR was carried out with 60 Vbeta primers and 13 Jbeta primers. Measured with immunoSEQ multiplex PCR; TCRdb has only the in-frame clones, and not every one. This listing includes 70,000 to 90,000 clones. The sample comprised PBMCs. Receptors were obtained from a man aged 18 to 29 in good health and CMV-seropositive.

The J gene is TRBJ1-2, the V gene TRBV27, with 7 bases matching TRBD1. Looked up from germline, CDR1 is MNHEY and CDR2 is SMNVEV (reference sequence). CDR3 length equals 11 residues. Trimming removed 6 bases from V and 7 bases from J; junction bases left unmatched: 2. CDR3: CASRDRVGYTF. The CDR3 DNA sequence: TGTGCCAGCAGAGACAGGGTTGGCTACACCTTC.

V is TRBV15 and J is TRBJ1-1; 7 nucleotides line up with TRBD1. CDR3 length equals 15 residues. The trim removed 0 bases at V and 1 base at J, leaving 2 bases unmatched. The germline V gene encodes CDR1 LNHNV and CDR2 YYDKDF (reference sequence). CDR3 coding DNA: TGTGCCACCAGCAGAGAACGACAGGGGAACACTGAAGCTTTCTTT. This encodes CATSRERQGNTEAFF.

The chain joins TRBV6-5 to TRBJ2-2; a weak D match, TRBD1 (5 bases). With 3 bases removed from V and 6 bases from J, the gap between germline ends came to 11 bases. The V gene's germline CDR1 is MNHEY and CDR2 SVGAGI. The CDR3 is 14 residues long. CDR3 in amino acids: CASSYSRVAGELFF. The CDR3 region has the DNA TGTGCCAGCAGTTATAGCAGGGTTGCCGGGGAGCTGTTTTTT.

The rearrangement links TRBV5-1 to TRBJ1-5, with 8 bases identical to TRBD1. The CDR3 spans 14 residues. The germline V gene has CDR1 SGHRS and CDR2 YFSETQ. V gave up 4 bases and J gave up 7 bases; unmatched junction bases: 7. CDR3 residues: CASSPTGVGQPQHF. CDR3 sequence (DNA): TGCGCCAGCAGCCCGACAGGGGTTGGGCAGCCCCAGCATTTT.

The chain recombines TRBV13 with TRBJ1-2; D is perhaps TRBD1 (5 bases). Trimming removed 1 base from V and 4 bases from J, with 10 bases in between. Germline loops: CDR1 PRHDT, CDR2 FYEKMQ (reference sequence). CDR3 length equals 14 residues. The CDR3 region is CASSLARVGYGYTF. CDR3 DNA sequence: TGTGCCAGCAGCTTAGCCAGGGTGGGCTATGGCTACACCTTC.

The chain carries TRBV11-1 and TRBJ1-1, with 12 positions matching TRBD1. The germline gives CDR1 SGHAT, CDR2 FQDESV (reference sequence). This CDR3 is 18 amino acids long. Trimming removed 5 bases from V and 7 bases from J; junction bases left unmatched: 17. DNA for the CDR3: TGTGCCAGCAGCACCAATCCGGGGGACAGGGGGCAGGTGGATGAAGCTTTCTTT. Residues: CASSTNPGDRGQVDEAFF.

The chain employs TRBV11-2 and TRBJ1-4; 7 bases map to TRBD1. Germline lookup yields CDR1 SGHAT and CDR2 FQNNGV. J was trimmed by 7 bases and V by 10 bases; bases with no gene match: 9. The CDR3 contains 13 residues. The CDR3: CATQQGLGEKLFF. The CDR3 coding sequence is TGTGCCACACAACAGGGGCTAGGTGAAAAACTGTTTTTT.

The chain recombines TRBV18 with TRBJ2-2; D uncertain. V gave up 6 bases and J gave up 2 bases, with 7 bases separating them. CDR1 and CDR2 (germline): KGHSH, LQKENI. CDR3 length: 13 amino acids. The CDR3 spells CASSPVNTGELFF. CDR3 nucleotides: TGTGCCAGCTCCCCAGTAAACACCGGGGAGCTGTTTTTT. Full variable domain (outside the CDR3, taken from reference TRBV18 and TRBJ2-2): NAGVMQNPRHLVRRRGQEARLRCSPMKGHSHVYWYRQLPEEGLKFMVYLQKENIIDESGMPKERFSAEFPKEGPSILRIQQVVRGDSAAYFCASSPVNTGELFFGEGSRLTVL.

The CDR3 nucleotides read TGCGCCAGCAGCTTGACGGCAGGGTCTGGCTACACCTTC. Protein sequence: CASSLTAGSGYTF. The chain joins TRBV5-1 to TRBJ1-2; TRBD1 might be the D (5 bases). The CDR3 is 13 amino acids. Germline-derived CDR1 and CDR2 are SGHRS and YFSETQ. V was shortened by 1 base and J by 7 bases, with 11 bases between the two germline ends.

The rearrangement links TRBV18 to TRBJ2-1, with D tentatively TRBD1 (5 bases). The CDR3 spans 14 residues. The ends were cut back, 3 bases at V and 5 bases at J, with 11 bases in the middle. In germline, CDR1 is KGHSH, CDR2 LQKENI. Written as DNA, the CDR3 is TGTGCCAGCTCACCCCGACAGCGTAACAATGAGCAGTTCTTC. Residues: CASSPRQRNNEQFF.

The rearrangement joins TRBV25-1 to TRBJ1-2; D is unclear. The CDR3 has 11 residues. Trimming stripped 6 bases from V and 6 bases from J, with 8 bases between. Germline loops: CDR1 MGHDK, CDR2 SYGVNS. The CDR3 DNA reads as TGTGCCAGCAGCTGGGCAGATGGCTACACCTTC. Amino acids: CASSWADGYTF.

This chain links TRBV25-1 with TRBJ1-1; no clear D. The CDR3 extends over 15 amino acids. Germline V gives CDR1 MGHDK, CDR2 SYGVNS. Trimming shortened V by 3 bases and J by 1 base, and 12 bases separated the two germline ends. As DNA, the CDR3 is TGTGCCAGCAGTGATCCCCTTCGACAGAACACTGAAGCTTTCTTT. Translated: CASSDPLRQNTEAFF.

The CDR3 nucleotides are TGTGCCAGCAGTGCCTTGACTAGCGGGAGTGGTTATGAGCAGTTCTTC. Protein: CASSALTSGSGYEQFF. The chain employs TRBV28 and TRBJ2-1, with 12 positions matching TRBD2. V lost 5 bases to trimming and J lost 8 bases; unmatched junction nucleotides: 10. Germline CDR1 MDHEN, CDR2 SYDVKM. The CDR3 is 16 residues long.

This sequence joins TRBV4-2 and TRBJ1-2, with D tentatively TRBD1 (5 bases). This CDR3 spans 14 amino acids. Germline-derived CDR1 and CDR2 are LGHNA and YNFKEQ. V lost 4 bases to trimming and J lost 6 bases, with 15 bases between them. This CDR3 is CASSPKKIGDGYTF. CDR3 sequence (DNA): TGTGCCAGCAGCCCTAAGAAGATAGGGGATGGCTACACCTTC.

This chain uses TRBV6-5 with TRBJ2-1; D is ambiguous. CDR1 and CDR2 (germline): MNHEY, SVGAGI. V lost 5 bases to trimming and J lost 0 bases, with 11 bases between them. The CDR3 runs 15 residues. Here the CDR3 reads CASSLIASSYNEQFF. The CDR3 DNA sequence: TGTGCCAGCAGTCTAATAGCAAGCTCCTACAATGAGCAGTTCTTC.

The chain has TRBV6-5 and TRBJ1-5; D gene ambiguous. CDR1 and CDR2 from the germline V gene are MNHEY and SVGAGI. The V gene lost 5 bases and the J gene lost 6 bases, with 17 bases spanning the gap. The CDR3 totals 15 residues. CDR3 protein: CASSRTADSGQPQHF. The CDR3 region has the DNA TGTGCCAGCAGTAGGACTGCGGATTCGGGTCAGCCCCAGCATTTT.

V gene TRBV19 combines with J gene TRBJ1-1; a possible D gene is TRBD1 (5 bases). The V end was cut by 4 bases, the J end by 1 base, with 10 bases between. The CDR3 is 14 amino acids. The germline gives CDR1 LNHDA, CDR2 SQIVND (reference sequence). The CDR3 DNA reads TGTGCCAGTAGTACCTCCGGGGGGAACACTGAAGCTTTCTTT. It encodes CASSTSGGNTEAFF.

The genes are TRBV5-1 and TRBJ1-3, with D possibly TRBD1 on 5 matching bases. Trimming cost V 2 bases and J 0 bases, with 9 bases left between them. Germline loops: CDR1 SGHRS, CDR2 YFSETQ. The CDR3 length is 15 residues. The CDR3 DNA is TGCGCCAGCAGCTTTTGGGGGGGCTCTGGAAACACCATATATTTT. Its protein is CASSFWGGSGNTIYF.

V usage is TRBV2 and J usage is TRBJ2-7; D might be TRBD1 (5 bases). Trimming took 8 bases from V and 2 from J, leaving 10 bases between them. Germline CDR1 SNHLY, CDR2 FYNNEI. The CDR3 consists of 12 residues. The CDR3 coding sequence is TGTGCCAGCGTGAAAGGGGCCTACGAGCAGTACTTC. The encoded protein is CASVKGAYEQYF.

The V gene is TRBV28, the J gene TRBJ2-3; 7 bases line up with TRBD1. This CDR3 has 15 residues. CDR1 and CDR2 (germline): MDHEN, SYDVKM. With V trimmed by 6 bases and J by 2 bases, 8 bases remained unmatched. The CDR3 bases are TGTGCCAGCAGCACAGGGGCCTACACCACAGATACGCAGTATTTT. Its protein is CASSTGAYTTDTQYF. Supplemented by reference TRBV28 and TRBJ2-3, the full variable domain reads DVKVTQSSRYLVKRTGEKVFLECVQDMDHENMFWYRQDPGLGLRLIYFSYDVKMKEKGDIPEGYSVSREKKERFSLILESASTNQTSMYLCASSTGAYTTDTQYFGPGTRLTVL.